This T cell receptor (beta chain) was identified in a study of blood T cell repertoires in COVID-19. Study-level background: Collection of acute and convalescent COVID-19 samples took place in the United States, Italy and Spain.

Original processing methods: Counts of nucleated cells, estimated from reference gene primer amplification, were obtained. Repertoires were generated with immunoSEQ multiplex PCR, while TCRdb's copy carries only in-frame clones and drops some. V and J calls and clone size are as listed in that table; D and trimming were resolved from the DNA. The table has around 77,000 clones, under 95% seen once; the top ten hold around 4.7%. V was clipped by 10 bases and J by 10 bases; unmatched bases: 7. Germline V gives CDR1 MDHEN, CDR2 SYDVKM. The CDR3 runs to 13 residues. The V gene is TRBV28, the J gene TRBJ2-1; 13 nucleotides align to TRBD2. This TCR came from a woman between 55 and 75 years old with active COVID-19. Sequenced material: peripheral blood. The CDR3, as DNA: TGTGCCACTGGACTAGCGGGAGTCAAGGAGCAGTTCTTC. Its translation: CATGLAGVKEQFF.